This TCR beta chain was profiled in a study of blood T cell repertoires in COVID-19. About the research overall: In each case, the material was cDNA or gDNA derived from T cells, B-cell-depleted T cells, or PBMCs.

This CDR3 spans 17 amino acids. Produced via immunoSEQ multiplex PCR; TCRdb's table is partial and in-frame only. The sample shows about 190,000 clones, over 70% of them seen only once. The sample consisted of peripheral blood. The V gene is TRBV12-1, the J gene TRBJ1-4. TRBV12-1 is a known pseudogene. This TCR derives from a man aged 60 to 69 with acute or convalescent COVID-19. The CDR3 DNA reads TGTGCCAGCAGCCTCCCCGCGGTAGGAGCAACTAATGAAAAACTGTTTTTT. This translates into CASSLPAVGATNEKLFF.